This TCR beta chain was sequenced in a study of cytomegalovirus exposure and HLA in healthy donors. Worth noting for this clone: Its specificity is unknown.

Study-level results: In a later analysis, compared with equally common non-associated chains, HLA-associated beta chains were more expanded. V- and J-gene trimming of TCR beta was linked (in a later analysis) to a missense DCLRE1C variant. The study designated 150 to 200 TCR beta chains cytomegalovirus-associated.

The PCR was carried out with 60 Vbeta primers and 13 Jbeta primers. Clones were read by immunoSEQ multiplex PCR, and TCRdb kept only the in-frame ones, dropping some. In the table there are about 270,000 clones, around two thirds of which are singletons. V was pared by 7 bases and J by 5 bases, with 18 bases between. The CDR3 runs 15 residues. In germline, CDR1 is SNHLY, CDR2 FYNNEI. The source of this sequence is a female donor in good health and CMV-seronegative. V usage is TRBV2 and J usage is TRBJ1-5; possible D gene TRBD1, 5 bases. The sequenced material came from PBMCs. The CDR3 spells CASTLGGGYYQPQHF. The CDR3 DNA sequence: TGTGCCAGCACCCTGGGCGGGGGGTATTATCAGCCCCAGCATTTT. Full variable domain (remainder filled in from reference TRBV2 and TRBJ1-5): EPEVTQTPSHQVTQMGQEVILRCVPISNHLYFYWYRQILGQKVEFLVSFYNNEISEKSEIFDDQFSVERPDGSNFTLKIRSTKLEDSAMYFCASTLGGGYYQPQHFGDGTRLSIL.